This TCR beta chain was observed in a study of cytomegalovirus exposure and HLA in healthy donors. Study results and limitations: Productive rates of about 87% or about 30% were seen for most TCR beta V segments in an earlier analysis. A later analysis linked a missense variant in DCLRE1C to the trimming of TCR beta V and J genes.

To note about this clone: The antigen remains unidentified.

Germline V lookup: CDR1 MDHEN, CDR2 SYDVKM. The CDR3 runs 17 residues. Unmatched junction bases numbered 10, after V lost 6 bases and J lost 1 base. Healthy bone marrow donors supplied every sample. In nominal health when sampled, donors likely had unrecorded immune exposures nonetheless. The PCR had 60 Vbeta and 13 Jbeta primers. Clones were sequenced by immunoSEQ multiplex PCR, and TCRdb holds only the in-frame ones, with some missing. Of some 120,000 clones in the sample, about four fifths are singletons; the top ten hold approximately 10%. Sequenced input: PBMCs. This sequence originates from a male donor in good health and CMV-seropositive. The chain is built from TRBV28 and TRBJ2-2, with TRBD1 matching over 8 bases. The CDR3 here is CASSNRGKNGNTGELFF. For the CDR3, the DNA is TGTGCCAGCAGCAACAGGGGGAAGAATGGGAACACCGGGGAGCTGTTTTTT.